This TCR beta chain is drawn from a study of T cell responses to AZD1222 COVID-19 vaccine. Overall study results and limits: Most donors were white British and more were female, and clonal diversity was possibly underestimated.

As regards this clone: Its antigen is undetermined.

Produced via immunoSEQ multiplex PCR; TCRdb's table is partial and in-frame only. The sample includes about 150,000 clones, roughly nine tenths seen only once; the top ten take approximately 3.8%. CDR3 length: 16 residues. CDR1 and CDR2 (germline): KGHSY, FQNENV. V was pared by 4 bases and J by 0 bases, with 3 bases of the junction left unmatched. The input for sequencing was peripheral blood, taken 28 days after the second AZD1222 dose. The chain couples TRBV16 to TRBJ2-6, with 7 bases lining up with TRBD1. The source is an adult who received the AZD1222 COVID-19 vaccine. The CDR3 nucleotides are TGTGCCAGCAGCCTTACAGGGGACTCTGGGGCCAACGTCCTGACTTTC. This codes for CASSLTGDSGANVLTF.